The sequence of this TCR beta chain was determined in a study of blood T cell repertoires in COVID-19. Repertoires were generated with immunoSEQ multiplex PCR, while TCRdb's copy carries only in-frame clones and drops some. This repertoire shows 110,000 or so clones, more than 60% found once; its top ten account for 6.2%. The sequenced sample was peripheral blood. The source of this sequence is a man between 65 and 85 years old with acute or convalescent COVID-19.

Here the CDR3 DNA reads TGTGCCAGCAGCTTAGCGGGGACTCGATCAGATACGCAGTATTTT. Translating it yields CASSLAGTRSDTQYF. The rearrangement links TRBV7-6 to TRBJ2-3, with D possibly matching TRBD2 (6 bases). Trimming shortened V by 0 bases and J by 4 bases, and 11 bases separated the two germline ends. Germline V CDR1 and CDR2: SGHVS, FNYEAQ. The CDR3 contains 15 residues.